The rows below give T cell receptor beta chains drawn from one sample of a study of blood T cell repertoires in COVID-19. The method was immunoSEQ multiplex PCR; TCRdb's version includes in-frame clones alone and lacks a portion of them. The sample yields 32,000 or so clones, 85% to 90% seen once. Specimen: peripheral blood. Receptors were obtained from a man between 65 and 85 years old with acute or convalescent COVID-19. The CDR3 runs from the conserved cysteine through the conserved F or W. D genes are given only for firm matches. Expanded clones get a size class; other rows say once, few or many, or leave the size out.

CDR3 protein,CDR3 DNA,clone size,V gene,D gene,J gene
CASRGIPGKGTDTQYF,TGTGCCAGCAGGGGGATACCGGGGAAGGGCACAGATACGCAGTATTTT,.,TRBV28,.,TRBJ2-3
CASRQGPTEAFF,TGTGCCAGCAGACAGGGGCCCACTGAAGCTTTCTTT,once,TRBV6-5,TRBD1,TRBJ1-1
CASSGLAGATDTQYF,TGTGCCAGCAGTGGACTAGCGGGAGCCACAGATACGCAGTATTTT,.,TRBV6-2/TRBV6-3,TRBD2,TRBJ2-3
CASTGCRATFQPQHF,TGTGCCAGCACAGGGTGTAGGGCTACATTTCAGCCCCAGCATTTT,few,TRBV9,.,TRBJ1-5
CASSPSRTTALYEQYF,TGTGCCAGCTCACCCTCCCGGACTACCGCCCTCTACGAGCAGTACTTC,.,TRBV18,.,TRBJ2-7
CASSPDRGRVDYGYTF,TGCGCCAGCAGTCCCGACAGGGGGCGGGTAGACTATGGCTACACCTTC,.,TRBV4-1,TRBD1,TRBJ1-2
CASTRDNSYEQYF,TGCGCCAGCACCCGGGACAATTCCTACGAGCAGTACTTC,.,TRBV5-1,.,TRBJ2-7
CASSFSGTGTDTQYF,TGTGCCAGCAGCTTCTCCGGGACAGGCACAGATACGCAGTATTTT,.,TRBV9,TRBD1,TRBJ2-3
CASRPGTSSYEQYF,TGTGCCAGCAGGCCCGGGACTAGCTCCTACGAGCAGTACTTC,once,TRBV28,TRBD2,TRBJ2-7
CASSPLAGGRRTDTQYF,TGTGCCAGCAGCCCACTAGCGGGGGGGCGTCGCACAGATACGCAGTATTTT,.,TRBV14,TRBD2,TRBJ2-3
CASSIGGIYGYTF,TGTGCCAGTAGTATTGGGGGGATCTATGGCTACACCTTC,.,TRBV19,.,TRBJ1-2
CASSQAPGSANYGYTF,TGTGCCAGCAGCCAAGCCCCAGGGTCGGCTAACTATGGCTACACCTTC,.,TRBV3-1/TRBV3-2,.,TRBJ1-2
CASSSRAGTGATDTQYF,TGTGCCAGCAGCTCCCGGGCGGGGACAGGGGCCACAGATACGCAGTATTTT,.,TRBV5-4,TRBD1,TRBJ2-3
CASSAQGAAGELFF,TGTGCCAGCAGCGCACAGGGGGCCGCCGGGGAGCTGTTTTTT,.,TRBV9,TRBD1,TRBJ2-2
CASSPAAQGAEGYTF,TGTGCCAGCTCACCGGCTGCTCAGGGGGCGGAGGGCTACACCTTC,.,TRBV18,TRBD1,TRBJ1-2
CASSLAVGQSFEAFF,TGCGCCAGCAGCTTGGCCGTTGGACAGTCCTTTGAAGCTTTCTTT,.,TRBV5-1,.,TRBJ1-1
CASSFPRVSGELFF,TGTGCCAGCAGTTTCCCCAGGGTATCCGGGGAGCTGTTTTTT,.,TRBV28,.,TRBJ2-2
CASSEGPGTNTEAFF,TGTGCCAGCAGTGAAGGGCCAGGGACTAACACTGAAGCTTTCTTT,.,TRBV6-1,.,TRBJ1-1